This T cell receptor beta chain was captured in a study of T cells in Graves' hyperthyroidism and ophthalmopathy. Regarding the study as a whole: Stable hyperthyroidism was told apart from ophthalmopathy by a model built on 13 V-J features.

It was RNA transcripts that yielded the amplified TCR beta CDR3 regions. An initial round of RT-PCR targeting the TCR CDR3 relied on the HTBI primer set. TCRdb analysed the multiplex PCR reads with MiXCR anew, one entry per CDR3 protein. The table includes some 560,000 distinct CDR3 sequences, approximately 15% detected once. CDR1 and CDR2 (germline): LGHDT, YNNKEL (reference sequence). CDR3 length: 15 amino acids. V dropped 0 bases and J dropped 6 bases, with 12 bases sitting between them. In patients aged 18 to 65, hyperthyroidism was newly diagnosed, with duration under 2 months. Concerning this clonotype: No antigen is known for it.

This sequence originates from a woman in her thirties with Graves' hyperthyroidism. This sequence joins TRBV3-1 and TRBJ1-5, with unresolved D. Sequencing input: blood. The CDR3 DNA sequence: TGTGCCAGCAGCCAAGATTTAAGGGAACGTCAGCCCCAGCATTTT. Amino acid sequence: CASSQDLRERQPQHF.